This entry lists 23 T cell receptor beta chains sequenced from one sample in a study of blood T cell repertoires in COVID-19. Profiling relied on immunoSEQ multiplex PCR, and the TCRdb table lists in-frame clones only, not all of them. The sample has about 75,000 clones; roughly 86% are singletons. The sequencing sample was made of peripheral blood. Source of these receptors: a woman aged 45 to 65 with acute or convalescent COVID-19.

V gene TRBV4-1 combines with J gene TRBJ1-1, with TRBD1 as a possible D gene (5 bases). The CDR3 is made up of 14 amino acids. V was shortened by 6 bases and J by 1 base, with 12 bases between the two germline ends. Germline values: CDR1 MGHRA, CDR2 YSYEKL. The CDR3 sequence is CASRPGGWNTEAFF. The DNA of the CDR3 is TGCGCCAGCAGACCCGGGGGTTGGAACACTGAAGCTTTCTTT.

The CDR3 region is CASSTRTGAVTEAFF. CDR3 DNA: TGTGCCAGCAGCACAAGGACAGGGGCGGTAACTGAAGCTTTCTTT. The chain carries TRBV5-4 and TRBJ1-1; 9 bases fit TRBD1. The length of the CDR3 is 15 residues. V was clipped by 4 bases and J by 5 bases; unmatched bases: 9. Germline CDR1 and CDR2: SGHNT and YYREEE (reference sequence).

This sequence joins TRBV19 and TRBJ2-1; a possible D gene is TRBD2 (5 bases). This CDR3 contains 14 residues. Trimming took 6 bases from V and 7 from J, leaving 16 bases between them. Germline CDR1 LNHDA, CDR2 SQIVND (reference sequence). For the CDR3, the DNA is TGTGCCAGTAGCAGTCGAGGGCTTGTTAATGAGCAGTTCTTC. Its protein product is CASSSRGLVNEQFF.

The rearrangement uses TRBV12-3 or TRBV12-4 and TRBJ1-1, with 8 nucleotides matching TRBD1. V lost 6 bases and J lost 11; bases outside the gene matches: 5. This CDR3 is 11 amino acids long. CDR3 bases: TGTGCCAGCAGCATAGGACAGGGCGCTTTCTTT. The encoded protein is CASSIGQGAFF.

The chain has TRBV16 and TRBJ1-2, with D possibly matching TRBD1 (6 bases). CDR1 KGHSY and CDR2 FQNENV come from the germline V gene. Trimming removed 1 base from V and 2 bases from J, with 17 bases in between. CDR3 size: 17 residues. This chain's CDR3 is CASSQFSATGPNYGYTF. CDR3 DNA: TGTGCCAGCAGCCAATTTTCAGCGACAGGCCCAAACTATGGCTACACCTTC.

The chain joins TRBV19 to TRBJ2-1; TRBD1 is a possible D gene (5 bases). The germline V gene encodes CDR1 LNHDA and CDR2 SQIVND (reference sequence). Trimming pared 3 bases from V and 7 bases from J, leaving 7 bases between. The CDR3 loop spans 12 amino acids. The CDR3 spells CASSIYRNEQFF. Here the CDR3 DNA reads TGTGCCAGTAGTATTTACAGGAATGAGCAGTTCTTC.

The chain links TRBV7-3 to TRBJ2-1, with 10 bases lining up with TRBD1. The CDR3 is made up of 16 amino acids. Looked up from germline, CDR1 is SGHTA and CDR2 is FQGTGA. J lost 3 bases, V lost 4 bases, and 6 bases had no gene match. The chain's CDR3 is CASSSQGTGDYNEQFF. In nucleotides, the CDR3 is TGTGCCAGCAGCTCCCAGGGGACAGGGGACTACAATGAGCAGTTCTTC.

The genes are TRBV5-6 and TRBJ2-7; no clear D. V was clipped by 0 bases and J by 1 base, with 14 bases between them. Per germline, CDR1 SGHDT and CDR2 YYEEEE. The CDR3 consists of 16 residues. The CDR3 DNA sequence: TGTGCCAGCAGCTTGGGTTTATCCTATCAATCCTACGAGCAGTACTTC. Translating gives CASSLGLSYQSYEQYF.

The CDR3 nucleotides read TGCAGCGTTCTAGTGGGGGCTAGCTATGGCTACACCTTC. As protein: CSVLVGASYGYTF. The chain carries TRBV29-1 and TRBJ1-2; D is possibly TRBD1 (6 bases). The germline V gene encodes CDR1 SQVTM and CDR2 ANQGSEA. V lost 5 bases, J lost 4 bases, and 14 bases lay in between. The CDR3 is 13 amino acids.

The chain recombines TRBV4-2 with TRBJ2-7; no definite D call. The CDR3 is 15 amino acids. V lost 1 base to trimming and J lost 2 bases, with 12 bases between them. The germline V gene has CDR1 LGHNA and CDR2 YNFKEQ. CDR3 amino acids: CASSQGPEVTYEQYF. Written as DNA, the CDR3 is TGTGCCAGCAGCCAAGGGCCAGAGGTCACCTACGAGCAGTACTTC.

The chain links TRBV7-9 to TRBJ2-5; 7 bases are a match to TRBD2. The junction had 7 bases not matched to a gene; V was cut back by 5 bases and J by 4 bases. CDR3 length equals 14 residues. Germline CDR1 reads SEHNR; CDR2 reads FQNEAQ (reference sequence). This CDR3 is CASSHGGVGETQYF. The CDR3 DNA sequence: TGTGCCAGCAGCCATGGGGGGGTAGGAGAGACCCAGTACTTC.

The chain combines TRBV30 with TRBJ2-3, with TRBD2 matching over 11 bases. Germline assignment: CDR1 GTSNPN and CDR2 SVGIG (reference sequence). The CDR3 length is 14 residues. J gave up 2 bases and V 5 bases, and 3 bases lay outside the gene matches. This chain's CDR3 is CAWGTSGLTDTQYF. In nucleotides, the CDR3 is TGTGCCTGGGGGACTAGCGGCCTCACAGATACGCAGTATTTT.

The chain uses TRBV18 and TRBJ2-2; tentatively, D is TRBD1 (6 bases). Trimming cost V 1 base and J 5 bases, with 17 bases left between them. The CDR3 covers 17 residues. The V gene's germline CDR1 is KGHSH and CDR2 LQKENI. The CDR3 sequence is CASSPLGQSSGTGELFF. CDR3 sequence (DNA): TGTGCCAGCTCACCACTTGGACAGTCTTCGGGGACCGGGGAGCTGTTTTTT.

The rearrangement joins TRBV19 to TRBJ2-1, with 11 positions matching TRBD2. The CDR3 length is 14 residues. CDR1 is LNHDA, CDR2 SQIVND, per germline (reference sequence). V shed 5 bases, J shed 7 bases, and the junction held 4 bases outside the gene matches. The DNA of the CDR3 is TGTGCCAGTAGTTTAGCGGGAGGGCCTAATGAGCAGTTCTTC. This sequence encodes CASSLAGGPNEQFF.

The rearrangement links TRBV6-5 to TRBJ1-2; a possible D gene is TRBD1 (6 bases). Germline values: CDR1 MNHEY, CDR2 SVGAGI. This CDR3 is built from 15 residues. V was cut by 2 bases and J by 0 bases, with 10 bases left in between. In nucleotides, the CDR3 is TGTGCCAGCAGTTACGCGCAGGGGACTAACTATGGCTACACCTTC. Encoded protein: CASSYAQGTNYGYTF.

The chain joins TRBV6-5 to TRBJ1-2, with D perhaps TRBD1 (6 bases). The V end lost 2 bases, the J end lost 7 bases, and 11 bases lay between the germline ends. CDR3 length equals 13 residues. Germline loops: CDR1 MNHEY, CDR2 SVGAGI. The chain's CDR3 is CASSYTGTSGYTF. CDR3 in DNA: TGTGCCAGCAGTTACACAGGGACGTCTGGCTACACCTTC.

This chain links TRBV4-3 with TRBJ2-1, with 13 bases aligning to TRBD2. CDR3 length equals 17 residues. Germline values: CDR1 LGHNA, CDR2 YSLEER. After removal of 0 bases from V and 10 bases from J, the junction contained 9 bases not matched to a gene. CDR3 nucleotides: TGCGCCAGCAGCCAAGACCTGGGACTAGCGGGAATGCGGGAGCAGTTCTTC. Translation: CASSQDLGLAGMREQFF.

In the case of this clone: Other DNA sequences in the same sample also yield this CDR3. The V call is TRBV9, the J call TRBJ2-5, with 7 bases that match TRBD1. The CDR3 is 14 amino acids. Germline V lookup: CDR1 SGDLS, CDR2 YYNGEE. V lost 2 bases, J lost 3 bases, and 4 bases stayed unmatched. The CDR3 DNA follows: TGTGCCAGCAGCGTCGGGACAGTCAAAGAGACCCAGTACTTC. This gives the protein CASSVGTVKETQYF.

The gene calls are TRBV6-6 and TRBJ1-2; TRBD1 agrees at 7 bases. CDR3 size: 15 residues. V was pared by 2 bases and J by 4 bases, with 7 bases of the junction left unmatched. CDR1 is MNHNY, CDR2 SVGAGI, per germline (reference sequence). The CDR3, as DNA: TGTGCCAGCAGTTACGGACAGGAGAAACTCTATGGCTACACCTTC. This translates into CASSYGQEKLYGYTF.

The chain links TRBV5-3 to TRBJ2-1, with TRBD1 matching over 10 bases. TRBV5-3 is identified as an open reading frame with a role that is uncertain. The CDR3 contains 14 residues. CDR3 protein: CAATRGQGPGEQFF. The CDR3 coding sequence is TGTGCTGCAACCCGGGGACAGGGGCCTGGTGAGCAGTTCTTC.

J is TRBJ2-7 and V is TRBV6-5, with 8 bases matching TRBD2. This CDR3 is 13 amino acids long. Trimming took 8 bases from V and 0 from J; bases not matched to a gene: 3. The V gene's germline CDR1 is MNHEY and CDR2 SVGAGI. The CDR3 nucleotides read TGTGCCAGCCCGGGGGGGGACTCCTACGAGCAGTACTTC. Protein sequence: CASPGGDSYEQYF.

This rearrangement joins TRBV5-4 to TRBJ2-7; 9 bases agree with TRBD2. Germline lookup yields CDR1 SGHNT and CDR2 YYREEE (reference sequence). V dropped 3 bases and J dropped 6; count of bases not matched to a gene: 13. The CDR3 totals 16 residues. The CDR3 loop is CASSSPGSSGSVEQYF. CDR3 nucleotide sequence: TGTGCCAGCAGCTCCCCTGGGAGTAGCGGGAGTGTCGAGCAGTACTTC. Full variable domain (missing parts from reference TRBV5-4 and TRBJ2-7): ETGVTQSPTHLIKTRGQQVTLRCSSQSGHNTVSWYQQALGQGPQFIFQYYREEENGRGNFPPRFSGLQFPNYSSELNVNALELDDSALYLCASSSPGSSGSVEQYFGPGTRLTVT.

The V gene is TRBV3-1 (or the pseudogene TRBV3-2), the J gene TRBJ2-5; the match to TRBD2 covers 8 bases. Germline CDR1 reads LGHDT; CDR2 reads YNNKEL (reference sequence). This CDR3 is 16 amino acids long. V gave up 2 bases and J gave up 1 base; unmatched junction bases: 6. This chain's CDR3 is CASSQNTGRAQETQYF. Written as DNA, the CDR3 is TGTGCCAGCAGCCAAAATACCGGGAGGGCCCAAGAGACCCAGTACTTC.